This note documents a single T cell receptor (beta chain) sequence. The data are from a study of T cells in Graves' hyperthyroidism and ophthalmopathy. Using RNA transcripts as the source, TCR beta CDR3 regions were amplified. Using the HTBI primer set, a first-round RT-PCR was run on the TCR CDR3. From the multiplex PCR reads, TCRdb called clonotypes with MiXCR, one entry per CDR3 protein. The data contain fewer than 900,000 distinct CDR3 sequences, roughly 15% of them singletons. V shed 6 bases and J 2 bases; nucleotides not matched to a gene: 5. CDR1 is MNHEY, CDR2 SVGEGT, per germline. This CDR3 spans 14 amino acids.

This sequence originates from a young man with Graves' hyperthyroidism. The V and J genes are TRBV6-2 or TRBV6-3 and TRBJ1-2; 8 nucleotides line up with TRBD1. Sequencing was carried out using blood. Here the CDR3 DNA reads TGTGCCAGCAGGGACCGGACAGGGAACTATGGCTACACCTTC. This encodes CASRDRTGNYGYTF.